Below, 2 T cell receptor beta chains from the same sample are listed, as sequenced in a study of shared clonotypes between healthy human individuals. Naive CD8 cells comprised CD45RO-negative, CCR7-positively selected cells, excluding terminally differentiated effector memory CD45RA+ cells. Using immunoSEQ multiplex PCR, the repertoire was profiled, and TCRdb retains in-frame clones only, with some absent. The table has about 2,200,000 clones, about 93% seen once; the top ten hold 1.5% to 2%. The sample taken for sequencing was naive CD8+ T cells from PBMCs. These receptors were obtained from a man between 18 and 29 years old in good health. Some clones in this sample may be carry-over from other donors' samples.

About this clone: Within the sample, other DNA sequences also encode this same CDR3. In DNA form, the CDR3 reads TGTGCCAGTAGTATAGGCGGGGAGCAGTACTTC. Encoded protein: CASSIGGEQYF. V is TRBV19 and J is TRBJ2-7, with a tentative D call TRBD2 (5 bases). CDR3 length: 11 residues. The ends were cut back, 1 base at V and 7 bases at J, with 5 bases in the middle. The germline V gene has CDR1 LNHDA and CDR2 SQIVND (reference sequence).

V is TRBV6-1 and J is TRBJ2-7; D is perhaps TRBD2 (6 bases). V was clipped by 2 bases and J by 3 bases, with 14 bases between them. The CDR3 is 15 residues long. CDR1 and CDR2 from the germline V gene are MNHNS and SASEGT. CDR3 DNA sequence: TGTGCCAGCAGTGAATGGCAGGTCGGGGGCTACGAGCAGTACTTC. It yields the protein CASSEWQVGGYEQYF.